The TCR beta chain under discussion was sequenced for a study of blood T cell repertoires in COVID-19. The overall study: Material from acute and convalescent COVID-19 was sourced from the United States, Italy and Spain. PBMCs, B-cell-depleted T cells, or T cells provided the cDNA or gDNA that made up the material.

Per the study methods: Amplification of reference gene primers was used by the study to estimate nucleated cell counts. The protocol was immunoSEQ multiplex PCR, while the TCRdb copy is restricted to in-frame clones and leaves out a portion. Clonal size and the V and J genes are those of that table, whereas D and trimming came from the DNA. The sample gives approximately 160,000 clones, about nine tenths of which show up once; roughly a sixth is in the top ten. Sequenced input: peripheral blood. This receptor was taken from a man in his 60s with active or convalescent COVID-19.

The CDR3: CASSPRTEKLNTEAFF. The DNA of the CDR3 is TGTGCCAGCTCACCGAGGACAGAGAAGTTGAACACTGAAGCTTTCTTT. The chain couples TRBV18 to TRBJ1-1; D perhaps matches TRBD1 (6 bases). Germline V CDR1 and CDR2: KGHSH, LQKENI. The V gene lost 3 bases and the J gene lost 0 bases, with 14 bases spanning the gap. This CDR3 spans 16 amino acids. Looking up the rest from reference TRBV18 and TRBJ1-1 gives the full variable domain: NAGVMQNPRHLVRRRGQEARLRCSPMKGHSHVYWYRQLPEEGLKFMVYLQKENIIDESGMPKERFSAEFPKEGPSILRIQQVVRGDSAAYFCASSPRTEKLNTEAFFGQGTRLTVV.